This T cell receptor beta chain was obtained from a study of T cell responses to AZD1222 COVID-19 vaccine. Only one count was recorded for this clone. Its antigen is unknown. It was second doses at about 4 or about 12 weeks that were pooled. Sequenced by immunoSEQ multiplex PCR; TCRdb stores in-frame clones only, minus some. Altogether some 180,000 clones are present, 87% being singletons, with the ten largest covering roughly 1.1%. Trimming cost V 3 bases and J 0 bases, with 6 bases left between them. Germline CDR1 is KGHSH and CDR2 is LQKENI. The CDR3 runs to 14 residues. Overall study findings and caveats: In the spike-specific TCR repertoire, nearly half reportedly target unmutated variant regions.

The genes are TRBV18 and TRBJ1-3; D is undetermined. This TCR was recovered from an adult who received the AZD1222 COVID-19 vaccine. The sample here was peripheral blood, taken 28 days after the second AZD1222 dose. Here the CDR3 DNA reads TGTGCCAGCTCACCGGGGAACTCTGGAAACACCATATATTTT. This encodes CASSPGNSGNTIYF.